Below are 16 T cell receptor beta chains sequenced from a single sample in a study of cytomegalovirus exposure and HLA in healthy donors. The PCR contained 60 Vbeta and 13 Jbeta primers. Generated by immunoSEQ multiplex PCR, the TCRdb table keeps only in-frame clones and is missing some. This sample has more than 85,000 clones, with 83% found just once. The sequenced sample consisted of PBMCs. These receptors were collected from a man aged 18 to 30 in good health and CMV-seronegative.

The chain has TRBV11-2 and TRBJ2-3, with D perhaps matching TRBD1 (6 bases). Deletions cut 0 bases from V and 8 bases from J, with 12 bases between. Germline V gene lookup returns CDR1 SGHAT and CDR2 FQNNGV. The CDR3 extends over 14 amino acids. CDR3 amino acids: CASSLELQGFTQYF. CDR3 coding DNA: TGTGCCAGCAGCTTAGAACTACAGGGTTTTACGCAGTATTTT.

V is TRBV28 and J is TRBJ2-2; TRBD1 aligns across 7 bases. There are 15 residues in the CDR3. The V gene's germline CDR1 is MDHEN and CDR2 SYDVKM. J lost 0 bases, V lost 6 bases, and 4 bases had no gene match. Written as DNA, the CDR3 is TGTGCCAGCAGCCTCGGGACAGCGAACACCGGGGAGCTGTTTTTT. Protein: CASSLGTANTGELFF.

The CDR3 nucleotides are TGTGCCAGTAGTCCGACAGGGAGGAACTATGGCTACACCTTC. Encoded protein: CASSPTGRNYGYTF. The V call is TRBV19, the J call TRBJ1-2; TRBD1 aligns across 7 bases. In germline, CDR1 is LNHDA, CDR2 SQIVND (reference sequence). The CDR3 spans 14 residues. V shed 5 bases and J 2 bases; nucleotides not matched to a gene: 5.

The genes are TRBV25-1 and TRBJ2-7; maybe TRBD1 (6 bases). CDR1 and CDR2 from the germline V gene are MGHDK and SYGVNS. This CDR3 has 12 amino acids. The ends were cut back, 10 bases at V and 2 bases at J, with 12 bases in the middle. Written as DNA, the CDR3 is TGTGCCACCGGGGACACCACCTACGAGCAGTACTTC. As protein: CATGDTTYEQYF.

V gene TRBV6-5 combines with J gene TRBJ2-7, with 11 bases fitting TRBD2. Germline V gene lookup returns CDR1 MNHEY and CDR2 SVGAGI. The J segment lost 3 bases and the V segment lost 2 bases, leaving 0 bases of the junction unmatched. CDR3 length: 14 amino acids. CDR3 DNA sequence: TGTGCCAGCAGTTACACTAGCGGGAGCTACGAGCAGTACTTC. Translated, it gives CASSYTSGSYEQYF.

The chain combines TRBV10-2 with TRBJ2-1, with 13 nucleotides matching TRBD2. The CDR3 spans 16 residues. CDR1 is WSHSY, CDR2 SAAADI, per germline. V gave up 4 bases and J gave up 6 bases; unmatched junction bases: 6. Written as DNA, the CDR3 is TGCGCCAGCAGTGGTTTCACTAGCGGGAGGGGCAATGAGCAGTTCTTC. This sequence encodes CASSGFTSGRGNEQFF.

V gene TRBV19 combines with J gene TRBJ2-3; TRBD2 agrees at 9 bases. V was pared by 9 bases and J by 6 bases, with 7 bases of the junction left unmatched. Germline assignment: CDR1 LNHDA and CDR2 SQIVND (reference sequence). CDR3 length: 13 amino acids. As DNA, the CDR3 is TGTGCCAGCCGAAGGGCGGGAGGGGATACGCAGTATTTT. The encoded protein is CASRRAGGDTQYF. Full variable domain (missing parts from reference TRBV19 and TRBJ2-3): DGGITQSPKYLFRKEGQNVTLSCEQNLNHDAMYWYRQDPGQGLRLIYYSQIVNDFQKGDIAEGYSVSREKKESFPLTVTSAQKNPTAFYLCASRRAGGDTQYFGPGTRLTVL.

Remarks on this clone: This same CDR3 is encoded by further DNA sequences in the sample. This chain connects TRBV27 to TRBJ1-1; 9 nucleotides line up with TRBD1. CDR3 length equals 15 residues. Germline V lookup: CDR1 MNHEY, CDR2 SMNVEV (reference sequence). The V gene end was trimmed by 6 bases and the J gene end by 5 bases; junction bases not matched to a gene: 10. The CDR3 is CASRKSTGGRTEAFF. The CDR3 DNA is TGTGCCAGCAGAAAATCGACAGGGGGGCGAACTGAAGCTTTCTTT.

J is TRBJ2-7 and V is TRBV7-8, with a possible D match to TRBD1 (6 bases). V lost 5 bases to trimming and J lost 6 bases, with 14 bases between them. The CDR3 sequence is 13 residues long. From germline, CDR1 is SGHVS and CDR2 FQNEAQ. CDR3: CASSTFRDTEQYF. In DNA form, the CDR3 reads TGTGCCAGCAGCACGTTCCGGGACACCGAGCAGTACTTC. The full variable domain, completed using reference TRBV7-8 and TRBJ2-7, is GAGVSQSPRYKVAKRGQDVALRCDPISGHVSLFWYQQALGQGPEFLTYFQNEAQLDKSGLPSDRFFAERPEGSVSTLKIQRTQQEDSAVYLCASSTFRDTEQYFGPGTRLTVT.

This clone showed up just a few times. The chain uses TRBV5-1 and TRBJ2-5, with D possibly being TRBD1 (5 bases). The CDR3 has 15 residues. The germline V and J ends were trimmed by 3 bases and 5 bases, with 17 bases remaining between them. The germline V gene has CDR1 SGHRS and CDR2 YFSETQ. CDR3 sequence: CASSSSTAGWETQYF. As DNA, the CDR3 is TGCGCCAGCAGCTCGTCGACAGCAGGGTGGGAGACCCAGTACTTC.

This chain connects TRBV6-4 to TRBJ2-6, with 7 nucleotides matching TRBD1. The ends lost 3 bases at V and 0 bases at J; junction bases unmatched: 8. The germline gives CDR1 MRHNA, CDR2 SNTAGT. The CDR3 consists of 18 residues. The CDR3 DNA reads as TGTGCCAGCAGTGAATGGGGACAGAAAACCTCTGGGGCCAACGTCCTGACTTTC. Translation: CASSEWGQKTSGANVLTF.

The chain uses TRBV6-6 and TRBJ2-1; TRBD2 matches 9 bases. V shed 7 bases and J 2 bases; nucleotides not matched to a gene: 6. This CDR3 is built from 15 residues. Germline V gene sequence: CDR1 MNHNY, CDR2 SVGAGI (reference sequence). Here the CDR3 DNA reads TGTGCCAGCATGTTAGCGGGAGTCGCCTACAATGAGCAGTTCTTC. Its protein is CASMLAGVAYNEQFF.

This chain links TRBV6-5 with TRBJ1-4; TRBD1 matches 8 bases. Trimming removed 2 bases from V and 7 bases from J; junction bases left unmatched: 9. This CDR3 has 16 residues. In germline, CDR1 is MNHEY, CDR2 SVGAGI. The CDR3 DNA reads as TGTGCCAGCAGTTACCACGGGACAGGAGGGGGTGAAAAACTGTTTTTT. Encoded protein: CASSYHGTGGGEKLFF.

The chain joins TRBV4-3 to TRBJ1-1; D is perhaps TRBD1 (6 bases). The V end was cut by 3 bases, the J end by 8 bases, with 19 bases between. Germline V gene data show CDR1 as LGHNA and CDR2 as YSLEER. This CDR3 is 15 amino acids long. The CDR3 region has the DNA TGCGCCAGCAGCCACGCCGGGCAGGGGACTAAGGAAGCTTTCTTT. Translated, it gives CASSHAGQGTKEAFF.

The chain links TRBV28 to TRBJ2-2; no definite D call. The CDR3 runs 13 residues. Trimming pared 8 bases from V and 1 base from J, leaving 8 bases between. Germline V gene data show CDR1 as MDHEN and CDR2 as SYDVKM. CDR3 bases: TGTGCCAGCGAGGAACAGAACACCGGGGAGCTGTTTTTT. It translates to CASEEQNTGELFF.

This clone was found a few times. The V gene is TRBV30, the J gene TRBJ1-5; D remains unclear. With 2 bases removed from V and 6 bases from J, the gap between germline ends came to 11 bases. In germline, CDR1 is GTSNPN, CDR2 SVGIG (reference sequence). This CDR3 contains 13 residues. This chain's CDR3 is CAWSTGEIQPQHF. As DNA, the CDR3 is TGTGCCTGGAGTACCGGGGAGATTCAGCCCCAGCATTTT.